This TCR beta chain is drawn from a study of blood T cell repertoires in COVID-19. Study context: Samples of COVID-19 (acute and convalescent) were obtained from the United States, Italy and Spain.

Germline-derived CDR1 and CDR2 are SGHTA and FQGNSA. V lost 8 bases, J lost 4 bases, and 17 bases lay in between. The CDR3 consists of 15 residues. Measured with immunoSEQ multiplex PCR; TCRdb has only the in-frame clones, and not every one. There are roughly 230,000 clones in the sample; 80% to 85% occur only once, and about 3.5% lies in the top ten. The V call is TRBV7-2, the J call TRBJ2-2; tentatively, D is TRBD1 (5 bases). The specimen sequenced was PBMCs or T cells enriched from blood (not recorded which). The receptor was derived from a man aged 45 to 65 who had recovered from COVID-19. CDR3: CASPNQGSGTGELFF. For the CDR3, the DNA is TGTGCCAGCCCCAACCAGGGTTCCGGCACCGGGGAGCTGTTTTTT.